The 12 T cell receptor beta chains reported below all come from one sample, sequenced in a study of blood T cell repertoires in COVID-19. The repertoire was sequenced with immunoSEQ multiplex PCR; TCRdb's copy has only in-frame clones and lacks some. The table has approximately 75,000 clones, approximately 86% seen once. Input material: peripheral blood. These receptors were collected from a man of 80 years or more with COVID-19, enrolled during active disease.

Concerning this clone itself: Its ends do not fully match the called genes, so a read error is possible. The chain uses TRBV9 and TRBJ1-4; D perhaps matches TRBD1 (6 bases). CDR1 is SGDLS, CDR2 YYNGEE, per germline. The CDR3 length is 11 residues. CDR3 in amino acids: CASSAHREWIF. The DNA of the CDR3 is TGTGCCAGCAGCGCGCACAGGGAATGGATTTTT. Supplemented by reference TRBV9 and TRBJ1-4, the full variable domain reads DSGVTQTPKHLITATGQRVTLRCSPRSGDLSVYWYQQSLDQGLQFLIQYYNGEERAKGNILERFSAQQFPDLHSELNLSSLELGDSALYFCASSAHREWIFGSGTQLSVL.

The rearrangement uses TRBV5-1 and TRBJ2-7; no clear D gene. Trimming removed 0 bases at V and 5 bases at J, with 12 bases between. Germline CDR1 SGHRS, CDR2 YFSETQ. This CDR3 contains 14 residues. The CDR3 protein is CASSLGSRVHEQYF. CDR3 bases: TGCGCCAGCAGCTTGGGCAGTCGGGTCCACGAGCAGTACTTC.

CDR3 sequence: CASSFSGNEKLFF. CDR3 in DNA: TGTGCCAGCAGTTTTTCGGGGAATGAAAAACTGTTTTTT. This chain uses TRBV12-3 or TRBV12-4 with TRBJ1-4; no clear D gene. Trimming removed 3 bases at V and 5 bases at J, with 7 bases between. The CDR3 is 13 amino acids.

V gene TRBV10-1 combines with J gene TRBJ1-6; D is unresolved. Trimming pared 6 bases from V and 5 bases from J, leaving 17 bases between. In germline, CDR1 is WNHNN, CDR2 SYGVQD (reference sequence). CDR3 length: 16 residues. As DNA, the CDR3 is TGCGCCAGCAGGGTAAACCGGGGTGGTGATAATTCACCCCTCCACTTT. Its translation: CASRVNRGGDNSPLHF.

V and J are TRBV5-4 and TRBJ2-1; 8 bases fit TRBD1. The length of the CDR3 is 15 residues. V lost 5 bases to trimming and J lost 3 bases; unmatched junction nucleotides: 7. The V gene's germline CDR1 is SGHNT and CDR2 YYREEE (reference sequence). The CDR3 DNA is TGTGCCAGCAGTCCCGGGACAGGAATCTACAATGAGCAGTTCTTC. It is translated as CASSPGTGIYNEQFF.

The chain carries TRBV6-6 and TRBJ2-2, with 8 nucleotides matching TRBD1. V lost 6 bases to trimming and J lost 1 base; unmatched junction nucleotides: 4. Germline lookup yields CDR1 MNHNY and CDR2 SVGAGI (reference sequence). This CDR3 has 15 amino acids. The CDR3 DNA reads as TGTGCCAGCAGGGCCGGGACAGGGAACACCGGGGAGCTGTTTTTT. Translation: CASRAGTGNTGELFF.

The rearrangement uses TRBV6-5 and TRBJ1-6; D unclear. The V and J ends lost 11 bases and 2 bases respectively, with 10 bases between them. Germline V gene lookup returns CDR1 MNHEY and CDR2 SVGAGI. The CDR3 runs to 13 residues. For the CDR3, the DNA is TGTGCCGGGAGGGATGCCTATAATTCACCCCTCCACTTT. Its protein product is CAGRDAYNSPLHF.

This clone came up once. The chain employs TRBV5-1 and TRBJ2-7; D possibly corresponds to TRBD1 (7 bases). The CDR3 is 16 amino acids. V was pared by 2 bases and J by 7 bases, with 22 bases between. Germline CDR1 and CDR2: SGHRS and YFSETQ. The CDR3 loop reads CASSFRGQGGKVEQYF. CDR3 bases: TGCGCCAGCAGCTTCCGAGGGCAGGGGGGAAAGGTTGAGCAGTACTTC.

This clone has just one count. This sequence joins TRBV19 and TRBJ1-1; 8 bases map to TRBD1. The CDR3 runs 16 residues. J was trimmed by 2 bases and V by 5 bases; bases with no gene match: 10. The germline V gene encodes CDR1 LNHDA and CDR2 SQIVND (reference sequence). The CDR3, as DNA: TGTGCCAGTAGTTGGGGGCGACAGGGGTTCAACACTGAAGCTTTCTTT. This translates into CASSWGRQGFNTEAFF.

This clone showed up just once. The chain links TRBV21-1 to TRBJ2-2; TRBD2 is the table's D call and was not checked against the DNA. TRBV21-1 is given as a pseudogene. This CDR3 region has 17 residues. The CDR3 nucleotides are TGTGCCAGCAGCAAATGGTCGGGGGGCCGGAACACCGGGGAGCTGTTTTTT. Its translation: CASSKWSGGRNTGELFF.

This chain links TRBV5-4 with TRBJ2-5; the D gene is possibly TRBD1 (5 bases). The CDR3 extends over 14 amino acids. With 5 bases removed from V and 3 bases from J, the gap between germline ends came to 14 bases. Germline loops: CDR1 SGHNT, CDR2 YYREEE (reference sequence). CDR3 region: CASSQGVVKETQYF. Here the CDR3 DNA reads TGTGCCAGCAGTCAAGGGGTGGTGAAAGAGACCCAGTACTTC.

The genes are TRBV7-9 and TRBJ2-7; 9 bases align to TRBD1. This CDR3 is built from 15 residues. Germline values: CDR1 SEHNR, CDR2 FQNEAQ (reference sequence). V trimming: 4 bases; J trimming: 6 bases; junction bases outside the gene matches: 10. The CDR3 region is CASSYRDRVVGEQYF. The CDR3 nucleotides are TGTGCCAGCAGCTACCGGGACAGGGTAGTGGGCGAGCAGTACTTC.